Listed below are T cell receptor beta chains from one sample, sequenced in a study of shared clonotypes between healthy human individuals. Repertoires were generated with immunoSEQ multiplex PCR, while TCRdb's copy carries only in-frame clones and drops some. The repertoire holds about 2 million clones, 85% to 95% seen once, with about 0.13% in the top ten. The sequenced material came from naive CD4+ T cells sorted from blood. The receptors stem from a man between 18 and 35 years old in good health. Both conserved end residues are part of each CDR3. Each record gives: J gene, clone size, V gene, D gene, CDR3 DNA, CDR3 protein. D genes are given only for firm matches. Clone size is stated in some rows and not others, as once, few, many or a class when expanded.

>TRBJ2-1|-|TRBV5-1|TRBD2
TGCGCCAGCAGCTTGGACGGGACTACTTACAATGAGCAGTTCTTC
CASSLDGTTYNEQFF
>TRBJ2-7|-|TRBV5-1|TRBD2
TGCGCCAGCAGCTCGGGACTAGCGACCGTATACGAGCAGTACTTC
CASSSGLATVYEQYF
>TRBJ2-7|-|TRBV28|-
TGTGCCAGCAGTTTTGGGGACAAGTCCTACGAGCAGTACTTC
CASSFGDKSYEQYF
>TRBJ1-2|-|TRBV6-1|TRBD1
TGTGCCAGCAGCCGGGACAGGGTATCTGATGGCTACACCTTC
CASSRDRVSDGYTF
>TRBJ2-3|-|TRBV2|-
TGTGCCAGCAGTGAATTGGGGACAGATACGCAGTATTTT
CASSELGTDTQYF
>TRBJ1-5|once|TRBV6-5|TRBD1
TGTGCCAGCAGCGGGACAGGGAATAATCAGCCCCAGCATTTT
CASSGTGNNQPQHF
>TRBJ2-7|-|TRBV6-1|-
TGTGCCAGCAGTGAAGCCCGAGAGTTATCCTACGAGCAGTACTTC
CASSEARELSYEQYF
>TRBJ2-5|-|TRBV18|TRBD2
TGTGCCAGCTCACACCCGGGACTAGCGGAGGGAGAGACCCAGTACTTC
CASSHPGLAEGETQYF
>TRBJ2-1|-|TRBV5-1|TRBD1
TGCGCCAGCAACCCCACCGGGACAGGGGACAATGAGCAGTTCTTC
CASNPTGTGDNEQFF
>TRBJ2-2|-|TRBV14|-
TGTGCCAGCAGCCATGTAGGACACCTGAACACCGGGGAGCTGTTTTTT
CASSHVGHLNTGELFF
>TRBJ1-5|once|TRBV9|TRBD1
TGTGCCAGCAGCGTGGAGGGGGCTTCGGGTCAGCCCCAGCATTTT
CASSVEGASGQPQHF
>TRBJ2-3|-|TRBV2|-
TGTGCCAGCGGCTCCGCTAGCACAGATACGCAGTATTTT
CASGSASTDTQYF
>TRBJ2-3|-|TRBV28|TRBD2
TGTGCCAGCAGTTTAAGGCCCGGACTAGCCACTAGCACAGATACGCAGTATTTT
CASSLRPGLATSTDTQYF
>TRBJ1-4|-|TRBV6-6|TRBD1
TGTGCCAGCAGCCGGGACAGGGGATTGGAACTGTTTTTT
CASSRDRGLELFF
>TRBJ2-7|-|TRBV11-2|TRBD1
TGTGCCAGCAGCTTAGCCCGGACAGGGACGTACGAGCAGTACTTC
CASSLARTGTYEQYF
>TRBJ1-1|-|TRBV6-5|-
TGTGCCAGCAACCCCCAGGGAGTGAACACTGAAGCTTTCTTT
CASNPQGVNTEAFF
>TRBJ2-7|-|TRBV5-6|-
TGTGCCAGCAGCCACACCTACGAGCAGTACTTC
CASSHTYEQYF
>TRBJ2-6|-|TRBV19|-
TGTGCCAGTAGTCCCGGGAAAACAAGCTCTGGGGCCAACGTCCTGACTTTC
CASSPGKTSSGANVLTF
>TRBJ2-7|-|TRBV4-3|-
TGCGCCAGCAGCCAAGAAGGCCCCGGGACACCAACCTACGAGCAGTACTTC
CASSQEGPGTPTYEQYF
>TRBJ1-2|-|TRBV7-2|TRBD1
TGTGCCAGCAGCTCGGAGACAGGGGGCACCTATGGCTACACCTTC
CASSSETGGTYGYTF
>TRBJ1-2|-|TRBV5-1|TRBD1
TGCGCCAGCAGCTTGGGACAGGGCCAAGCTAACTATGGCTACACCTTC
CASSLGQGQANYGYTF
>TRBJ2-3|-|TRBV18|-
TGTGCCAGCTCCTCAGGTTCTAGCACAGATACGCAGTATTTT
CASSSGSSTDTQYF
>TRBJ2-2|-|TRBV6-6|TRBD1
TGTGCCAGCAATCGGGACAGGGGGAACACCGGGGAGCTGTTTTTT
CASNRDRGNTGELFF
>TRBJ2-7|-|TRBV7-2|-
TGTGCCAGCAGCGCGACCGGGACTTCCTACGAGCAGTACTTC
CASSATGTSYEQYF
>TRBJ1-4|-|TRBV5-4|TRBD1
TGTGCCACCGCCCAGGGGGCTTTCAATGAAAAACTGTTTTTT
CATAQGAFNEKLFF
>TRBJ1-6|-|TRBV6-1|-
TGTGCCAGCAGGCAAGCCTCCTATAATTCACCCCTCCACTTT
CASRQASYNSPLHF
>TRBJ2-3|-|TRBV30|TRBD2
TGTGCCTGGAGATCCTCTAGCGGGGGTGGGACAGATACGCAGTATTTT
CAWRSSSGGGTDTQYF
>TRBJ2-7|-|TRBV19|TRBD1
TGTGCCAGTAGTTTACCCCGAGGGGGCGTTCGGCTGTACGAGCAGTACTTC
CASSLPRGGVRLYEQYF
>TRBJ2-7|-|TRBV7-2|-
TGTGCCAGCAGCTTAGAGGGATCAGCCTACGAGCAGTACTTC
CASSLEGSAYEQYF
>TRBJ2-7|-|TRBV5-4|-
TGTGCCAGCAGCTCTGGGGGGGGTGGACAGGGCACCTACGAGCAGTACTTC
CASSSGGGGQGTYEQYF
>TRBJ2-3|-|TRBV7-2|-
TGTGCCAGCAGCTTATCTGGGGGGACCACAGATACGCAGTATTTT
CASSLSGGTTDTQYF
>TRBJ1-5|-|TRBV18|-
TGTGCCAGCTCCCCAGGGCTAAGCAATCAGCCCCAGCATTTT
CASSPGLSNQPQHF
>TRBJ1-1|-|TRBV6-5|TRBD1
TGTGCCAGCAGCGGGGTATTCAGGGGGCTTACTGAAGCTTTCTTT
CASSGVFRGLTEAFF
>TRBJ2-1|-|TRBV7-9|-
TGTGCCAGCAGCTTAGTGCTTCGGGAAGAGCAGTTCTTC
CASSLVLREEQFF
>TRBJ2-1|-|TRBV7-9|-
TGTGCCAGCAGCGCCCGGACTACCTTGGATGAGCAGTTCTTC
CASSARTTLDEQFF
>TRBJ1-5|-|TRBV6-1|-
TGTGCCAGCAGTTCAAATGGCAATCAGCCCCAGCATTTT
CASSSNGNQPQHF
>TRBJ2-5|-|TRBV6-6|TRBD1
TGTGCCAGCAGCGCCGGGACAGGGACAAGAGAGTCCCAGTACTTC
CASSAGTGTRESQYF
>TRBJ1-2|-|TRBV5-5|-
TGTGCCAGCAGCTTTACGATCCTGAACTATGGCTACACCTTC
CASSFTILNYGYTF
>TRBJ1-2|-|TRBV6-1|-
TGTGCCAGCAGCAGGGTGAGGGGCTACACCTTC
CASSRVRGYTF
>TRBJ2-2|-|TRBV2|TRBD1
TGTGCCAGCAGCGGACAGGGGACCACCGGGGAGCTGTTTTTT
CASSGQGTTGELFF
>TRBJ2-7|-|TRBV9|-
TGTGCCAGCAGTGCACTAGGAAGCCACGAGCAGTACTTC
CASSALGSHEQYF
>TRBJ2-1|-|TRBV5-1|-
TGCGCCAGCAGCTTTGGGACTCTCAGCTCCTACAATGAGCAGTTCTTC
CASSFGTLSSYNEQFF
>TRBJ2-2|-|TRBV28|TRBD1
TGTGCCAGCAGTTCTTGGACAGGGATAGACACCGGGGAGCTGTTTTTT
CASSSWTGIDTGELFF
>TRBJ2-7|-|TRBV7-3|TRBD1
TGTGCCAGCAGCTTAACGCACAGGGGTTCCTACGAGCAGTACTTC
CASSLTHRGSYEQYF
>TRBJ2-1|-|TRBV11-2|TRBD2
TGTGCCAGCAGCTTAGCTAGCGGGAGGGCCCTCAGGAATGAGCAGTTCTTC
CASSLASGRALRNEQFF
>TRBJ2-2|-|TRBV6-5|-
TGTGCCAGCAGTTACTGGAAGAACACCGGGGAGCTGTTTTTT
CASSYWKNTGELFF
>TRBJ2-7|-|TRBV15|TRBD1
TGTGCCACCAGCAGACTAAGACAGGGAACCTACGAGCAGTACTTC
CATSRLRQGTYEQYF
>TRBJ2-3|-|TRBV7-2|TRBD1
TGTGCCAGCAGTACCCAGGGGGCGAGGACAGATACGCAGTATTTT
CASSTQGARTDTQYF